Presented here are 15 T cell receptor beta chains from one specimen sequenced in a study of blood T cell repertoires in COVID-19. TCRdb keeps only in-frame clones here, not all; method: immunoSEQ multiplex PCR. This table holds approximately 200,000 clones, more than 75% found once. Sequencing was carried out using PBMCs or T cells enriched from blood (not recorded which). The receptors were gathered from a woman in her forties with acute COVID-19.

V and J are TRBV28 and TRBJ1-6; D gene ambiguous. Germline CDR1 reads MDHEN; CDR2 reads SYDVKM. There are 14 residues in the CDR3. V was clipped by 6 bases and J by 5 bases, with 11 bases between them. The CDR3 loop is CASREFRNNSPLHF. CDR3 nucleotide sequence: TGTGCCAGCAGGGAATTCAGGAATAATTCACCCCTCCACTTT.

The chain employs TRBV19 and TRBJ1-5; D is unclear. Between the trimmed V and J ends, which lost 5 bases and 2 bases, there was a span of 10 bases. The CDR3 has 14 residues. In germline, CDR1 is LNHDA, CDR2 SQIVND (reference sequence). CDR3 nucleotides: TGTGCCAGTAGTGCCGCCCGGGGCAATCAGCCCCAGCATTTT. Amino acid sequence: CASSAARGNQPQHF.

This clone was seen many times. CDR3 residues: CASSPTNGGEKLFF. DNA of the CDR3: TGTGCCAGCAGCCCTACGAATGGAGGGGAAAAACTGTTTTTT. The chain employs TRBV7-6 and TRBJ1-4; unclear D gene. The V and J ends lost 5 bases and 8 bases respectively, with 15 bases between them. This CDR3 is 14 amino acids long. Germline lookup yields CDR1 SGHVS and CDR2 FNYEAQ.

The chain links TRBV6-5 to TRBJ1-1; D gene uncertain. The CDR3 length is 14 residues. The ends were cut back, 4 bases at V and 4 bases at J, with 13 bases in the middle. Germline loops: CDR1 MNHEY, CDR2 SVGAGI. The CDR3: CASSSPPGPTEAFF. CDR3 DNA: TGTGCCAGCAGTTCCCCTCCGGGTCCCACTGAAGCTTTCTTT.

This clone showed up just a few times. The chain links TRBV4-1 to TRBJ1-4; D possibly corresponds to TRBD1 (5 bases). V dropped 4 bases and J dropped 5 bases, with 14 bases sitting between them. CDR1 MGHRA and CDR2 YSYEKL come from the germline V gene. The CDR3 runs to 15 residues. CDR3 in DNA: TGCGCCAGCAGCCCCCTGGGACTTCGCAATGAAAAACTGTTTTTT. It codes for CASSPLGLRNEKLFF.

The gene calls are TRBV7-9 and TRBJ2-7, with D possibly being TRBD1 (6 bases). Trimming cost V 8 bases and J 0 bases, with 11 bases left between them. From germline, CDR1 is SEHNR and CDR2 FQNEAQ (reference sequence). This CDR3 is 13 amino acids long. The CDR3 DNA is TGTGCCAGCGGGACAAAGACCTCCTACGAGCAGTACTTC. It encodes CASGTKTSYEQYF.

This rearrangement joins TRBV7-9 to TRBJ1-2; D remains unclear. This CDR3 is 14 amino acids long. Trimming cost V 2 bases and J 3 bases, with 10 bases left between them. CDR1 and CDR2 from the germline V gene are SEHNR and FQNEAQ (reference sequence). The CDR3 sequence is CASSLRGPHYGYTF. The CDR3 DNA reads as TGTGCCAGCAGCTTACGCGGGCCCCACTATGGCTACACCTTC.

This sequence joins TRBV6-2 or TRBV6-3 and TRBJ2-7, with D unresolved. The CDR3 is 14 amino acids. The germline V gene has CDR1 MNHEY and CDR2 SVGEGT. V lost 5 bases and J 0 bases, leaving 11 bases between the germline ends. The CDR3 coding sequence is TGTGCCAGCAGTCCCCTGAGGAGCTCCTACGAGCAGTACTTC. Translating gives CASSPLRSSYEQYF.

Only a few counts were recorded for this clone. This chain joins TRBV5-1 and TRBJ2-1, with D maybe TRBD1 (6 bases). Deletions cut 4 bases from V and 2 bases from J, with 13 bases between. CDR1 is SGHRS and CDR2 is YFSETQ in the germline V gene. This CDR3 region has 15 residues. The CDR3 DNA sequence: TGCGCCAGCAGCCTATACAGGGACCCCTACAATGAGCAGTTCTTC. Its translation: CASSLYRDPYNEQFF.

This clone turned up a few times. The chain has TRBV5-8 and TRBJ1-5, with 7 bases fitting TRBD1. Germline CDR1 SGHTS, CDR2 YDEGEE. This CDR3 region has 15 residues. V lost 5 bases and J lost 4; bases outside the gene matches: 9. This CDR3 reads CASRRGQQPNQPQHF. The CDR3 DNA follows: TGTGCCAGCAGGCGGGGACAGCAACCTAATCAGCCCCAGCATTTT.

The rearrangement joins TRBV28 to TRBJ1-5, with a tentative D call TRBD1 (5 bases). In germline, CDR1 is MDHEN, CDR2 SYDVKM. V dropped 6 bases and J dropped 7 bases, with 13 bases sitting between them. The CDR3 contains 13 residues. The CDR3 nucleotides read TGTGCCAGCAGGAGGGCGGGGGGACAGCCCCAGCATTTT. It codes for CASRRAGGQPQHF.

The rearrangement links TRBV4-2 to TRBJ2-1, with D possibly TRBD1 on 6 matching bases. The CDR3 covers 16 residues. V shed 6 bases and J shed 0 bases, with 15 bases lying between them. Germline assignment: CDR1 LGHNA and CDR2 YNFKEQ. The DNA for the CDR3 is TGTGCCAGCAGACTGCAGGACAGATTCTCCTACAATGAGCAGTTCTTC. Translating it yields CASRLQDRFSYNEQFF.

The chain recombines TRBV9 with TRBJ1-5; D is perhaps TRBD1 (6 bases). The CDR3 covers 13 residues. Germline V CDR1 and CDR2: SGDLS, YYNGEE. V was cut by 4 bases and J by 7 bases, with 12 bases left in between. The CDR3 nucleotides are TGTGCCAGCAGCAAGACAGGATTCCAGCCCCAGCATTTT. It encodes CASSKTGFQPQHF. Based on the CDR3 plus reference TRBV9 and TRBJ1-5, the full variable domain is DSGVTQTPKHLITATGQRVTLRCSPRSGDLSVYWYQQSLDQGLQFLIQYYNGEERAKGNILERFSAQQFPDLHSELNLSSLELGDSALYFCASSKTGFQPQHFGDGTRLSIL.

This chain links TRBV5-6 with TRBJ2-1; TRBD2 matches 8 bases. This CDR3 is built from 17 residues. The V segment lost 3 bases and the J segment 6 bases; nucleotides outside the gene matches: 14. The germline V gene has CDR1 SGHDT and CDR2 YYEEEE. CDR3 in amino acids: CASSSSSASGSLNEQFF. For the CDR3, the DNA is TGTGCCAGCAGCTCGTCCTCGGCTAGCGGGTCCCTCAATGAGCAGTTCTTC. Looking up the rest from reference TRBV5-6 and TRBJ2-1 gives the full variable domain: DAGVTQSPTHLIKTRGQQVTLRCSPKSGHDTVSWYQQALGQGPQFIFQYYEEEERQRGNFPDRFSGHQFPNYSSELNVNALLLGDSALYLCASSSSSASGSLNEQFFGPGTRLTVL.

The chain joins TRBV18 to TRBJ1-1; D gene uncertain. The CDR3 sequence is 12 residues long. The V end was cut by 3 bases, the J end by 7 bases, with 9 bases between. Germline lookup yields CDR1 KGHSH and CDR2 LQKENI. CDR3 region: CASSPRPNEAFF. CDR3 bases: TGTGCCAGCTCACCGCGGCCCAATGAAGCTTTCTTT.